Below are 30 T cell receptor beta chains sequenced from a single sample in a study of CD8+CD57+ T cells in acquired aplastic anemia. Genomic DNA constituted the template upon which TCR beta VDJ and CDR3 profiling was performed. MiXCR, applied by TCRdb to the reads, yields one record per CDR3 protein. The profile shows around 150,000 distinct CDR3 sequences, approximately 40% of them singletons. The material sequenced was sorted CD4+, CD8+, or CD8+CD57+ T cells (not recorded which) from PBMCs. The receptors shown here come from a human donor in good health.

Only a few counts were recorded for this clonotype. The chain uses TRBV11-2 and TRBJ2-7; D might be TRBD1 (6 bases). In germline, CDR1 is SGHAT, CDR2 FQNNGV. CDR3 size: 13 residues. V lost 5 bases, J lost 2 bases, and 10 bases lay in between. CDR3 sequence: CASSRGQTYEQYF. CDR3 nucleotides: TGTGCCAGCAGCCGGGGACAAACCTACGAGCAGTACTTC.

The chain employs TRBV7-6 and TRBJ2-7, with TRBD2 identical over 7 bases. The ends lost 5 bases at V and 2 bases at J; junction bases unmatched: 6. The CDR3 spans 14 residues. Germline CDR1 SGHVS, CDR2 FNYEAQ. The CDR3 region is CASSRAGQPYEQYF. CDR3 nucleotide sequence: TGTGCCAGCAGCCGAGCGGGGCAGCCCTACGAGCAGTACTTC.

V usage is TRBV20-1 and J usage is TRBJ2-1; D possibly uses TRBD1 or TRBD2 (5 bases each). V lost 1 base, J lost 2 bases, and 18 bases lay in between. Germline CDR1 reads DFQATT; CDR2 reads SNEGSKA (reference sequence). The CDR3 totals 17 residues. In DNA form, the CDR3 reads TGCAGTGCTAGAGGGGGGACGACGAGCGGTCCCTACAATGAGCAGTTCTTC. It translates to CSARGGTTSGPYNEQFF.

This clonotype was observed many times. The rearrangement links TRBV9 to TRBJ2-1; 8 nucleotides match TRBD2. The junction had 5 bases not matched to a gene; V was cut back by 3 bases and J by 6 bases. Germline V lookup: CDR1 SGDLS, CDR2 YYNGEE. This CDR3 spans 14 amino acids. The DNA of the CDR3 is TGTGCCAGCAGCGGCCCCGGGACTAGCAATGAGCAGTTCTTC. Protein product: CASSGPGTSNEQFF.

The rearrangement links TRBV4-2 to TRBJ2-1; tentative D call: TRBD1 (5 bases). Looked up from germline, CDR1 is LGHNA and CDR2 is YNFKEQ. The CDR3 loop spans 16 amino acids. The V end lost 4 bases, the J end lost 3 bases, and 16 bases lay between the germline ends. The CDR3: CASSRPSQGGYNEQFF. DNA for the CDR3: TGTGCCAGCAGCCGCCCCTCCCAGGGCGGCTACAATGAGCAGTTCTTC.

This clonotype has at least ten counts. This sequence joins TRBV19 and TRBJ2-7; D unclear. Germline CDR1 reads LNHDA; CDR2 reads SQIVND (reference sequence). The CDR3 contains 13 residues. Trimming took 11 bases from V and 1 from J, leaving 15 bases between them. The CDR3 nucleotides are TGTGCCTCCCGAAATGGAGCATCCTACGAGCAGTACTTC. Amino acid sequence: CASRNGASYEQYF.

This clonotype has a single count. The V and J genes are TRBV7-2 and TRBJ2-7, with D possibly TRBD1 on 5 matching bases. Germline V gives CDR1 SGHTA, CDR2 FQGNSA. The CDR3 spans 16 residues. V was cut by 0 bases and J by 1 base, with 13 bases left in between. For the CDR3, the DNA is TGTGCCAGCAGCTTAGCCGGACAACCCCTGTCCTACGAGCAGTACTTC. Encoded protein: CASSLAGQPLSYEQYF. Full variable domain (missing parts from reference TRBV7-2 and TRBJ2-7): GAGVSQSPSNKVTEKGKDVELRCDPISGHTALYWYRQSLGQGLEFLIYFQGNSAPDKSGLPSDRFSAERTGGSVSTLTIQRTQQEDSAVYLCASSLAGQPLSYEQYFGPGTRLTVT.

This clonotype showed up just a few times. The chain uses TRBV19 and TRBJ1-5, with D possibly TRBD1 on 5 matching bases. The V and J ends lost 3 bases and 0 bases respectively, with 27 bases between them. In germline, CDR1 is LNHDA, CDR2 SQIVND (reference sequence). CDR3 length: 21 amino acids. The CDR3 bases are TGTGCCAGTAGTATTATGGGGGACCCTCTTCTCTCCTACTATAGCAATCAGCCCCAGCATTTT. This translates into CASSIMGDPLLSYYSNQPQHF.

The rearrangement joins TRBV25-1 to TRBJ1-4; no definite D call. The V and J ends lost 3 bases and 7 bases respectively, with 12 bases between them. The CDR3 runs to 14 residues. CDR1 is MGHDK and CDR2 is SYGVNS in the germline V gene. The CDR3 loop is CASSDQGIGEKLFF. The DNA for the CDR3 is TGTGCCAGCAGTGATCAAGGGATCGGTGAAAAACTGTTTTTT.

J is TRBJ2-2 and V is TRBV19, with D hard to call. Trimming took off 7 bases at V and 6 bases at J, with 12 bases between the two ends. Per the germline V gene, CDR1 is LNHDA and CDR2 is SQIVND (reference sequence). The CDR3 loop spans 13 amino acids. CDR3 region: CASTPPFAGELFF. The CDR3 DNA reads TGTGCCAGTACCCCCCCTTTCGCCGGGGAGCTGTTTTTT.

At least ten counts were recorded for this clonotype. The DNA for the CDR3 is TGCAGTGCTGTAGGGGAGATCGGGAATGGCTACACCTTC. Its protein is CSAVGEIGNGYTF. The rearrangement links TRBV20-1 to TRBJ1-2; TRBD1 might be the D (5 bases). Trimming took 5 bases from V and 6 from J, leaving 16 bases between them. Germline loops: CDR1 DFQATT, CDR2 SNEGSKA (reference sequence). The CDR3 extends over 13 amino acids.

This clonotype was seen many times. V gene TRBV20-1 combines with J gene TRBJ1-3; D is undetermined. Looked up from germline, CDR1 is DFQATT and CDR2 is SNEGSKA (reference sequence). The CDR3 runs 15 residues. V was cut by 5 bases and J by 2 bases, with 16 bases left in between. The DNA of the CDR3 is TGCAGTGCTCTACCCACGCGGCAGGCTGGAAACACCATATATTTT. Encoded protein: CSALPTRQAGNTIYF.

In its sample, this clonotype was seen a few times. This sequence joins TRBV10-3 and TRBJ2-5, with D possibly TRBD1 on 5 matching bases. Deletions cut 0 bases from V and 5 bases from J, with 16 bases between. The CDR3 loop spans 16 amino acids. Germline V lookup: CDR1 ENHRY, CDR2 SYGVKD. The CDR3 bases are TGTGCCATCAGTGAGTCGGGGCCCCAGAGGATGGAGACCCAGTACTTC. Protein product: CAISESGPQRMETQYF.

This clonotype was detected many times. The chain couples TRBV7-3 to TRBJ2-2, with D perhaps matching TRBD1 (6 bases). The CDR3 contains 14 residues. V shed 2 bases and J shed 4 bases, with 8 bases lying between them. CDR1 is SGHTA, CDR2 FQGTGA, per germline. Here the CDR3 DNA reads TGTGCCAGCAGCTTAGGGGGCGGCACCGGGGAGCTGTTTTTT. This sequence encodes CASSLGGGTGELFF.

As to this clonotype: This may be a read error: a much more frequent sequence differs by one nucleotide. This sequence joins TRBV12-3 or TRBV12-4 and TRBJ2-1, with 9 positions matching TRBD1. The CDR3 totals 14 residues. The DNA of the CDR3 is TGTGTCAGCGGAACAGGGGGCGGCTACAATGAGCAGTTCTTC. Residues: CVSGTGGGYNEQFF.

This rearrangement joins TRBV20-1 to TRBJ2-1; D not resolved. From germline, CDR1 is DFQATT and CDR2 SNEGSKA (reference sequence). This CDR3 spans 11 amino acids. Trimming left V 6 bases short and J 6 bases short, with 9 bases between. The CDR3 sequence: CSAIGPNEQFF. The CDR3 nucleotides read TGCAGTGCCATAGGTCCCAATGAGCAGTTCTTC.

Turning to this clonotype: Mismatch with germline at one junction end may stem from a read error. The chain employs TRBV7-3 and TRBJ2-1; D unclear. CDR3 length equals 14 residues. The germline V gene encodes CDR1 SGHTA and CDR2 FQGTGA. As DNA, the CDR3 is TGTGCCAGCAGCTTGGTAAGCGCAATCAATGAGCAGCTCTTC. It is translated as CASSLVSAINEQLF.

This clonotype has a single count. A read error is possible here, since a much larger clone lies one base away. J is TRBJ1-1 and V is TRBV6-4; 7 positions match TRBD1. There are 14 residues in the CDR3. The germline CDR1 and CDR2 sequences are MRHNA and SNTAGT. This CDR3 reads CASSSTGVITKAFF. DNA for the CDR3: TGTGCCAGCAGTAGTACAGGGGTGATCACTAAAGCTTTCTTT.

Concerning this clonotype itself: A much bigger clone sits one base away, suggesting this may be a read error. The missing conserved phenylalanine or tryptophan at the end of this CDR3 makes a read error likely. The chain employs TRBV16 and TRBJ1-1; D not resolved. The length of the CDR3 is 12 residues. Germline loops: CDR1 KGHSY, CDR2 FQNENV. Trimming stripped 3 bases from V and 7 bases from J, with 9 bases between. The DNA for the CDR3 is TGTGCCAGCAGCCACCTAGCGGGTGAAGCTTTCTCT. Amino acid sequence: CASSHLAGEAFS.

The chain has TRBV29-1 and TRBJ1-1, with 8 positions matching TRBD1. Germline CDR1 SQVTM, CDR2 ANQGSEA. The V segment lost 4 bases and the J segment 1 base; nucleotides outside the gene matches: 5. CDR3 length equals 14 residues. The chain's CDR3 is CSVGRGQGNTEAFF. CDR3 in DNA: TGCAGCGTTGGAAGAGGACAGGGGAACACTGAAGCTTTCTTT.

The genes are TRBV2 and TRBJ2-2; a possible D gene is TRBD2 (5 bases). This CDR3 contains 13 residues. Germline V gives CDR1 SNHLY, CDR2 FYNNEI. The V gene lost 8 bases and the J gene lost 5 bases, with 12 bases spanning the gap. The CDR3 sequence is CASAPRGTGELFF. The CDR3 nucleotides are TGTGCCAGCGCCCCCCGGGGAACCGGGGAGCTGTTTTTT.

This clonotype was detected ten times or more. The chain combines TRBV20-1 with TRBJ2-7, with a possible D match to TRBD1 (5 bases). The CDR3 has 14 amino acids. Germline V gene sequence: CDR1 DFQATT, CDR2 SNEGSKA (reference sequence). V dropped 3 bases and J dropped 1 base, with 13 bases sitting between them. CDR3 DNA sequence: TGCAGTGCTAGTCTCCGACAGCGTTCCTACGAGCAGTACTTC. As protein: CSASLRQRSYEQYF.

This clonotype was found many times. The rearrangement joins TRBV7-9 to TRBJ2-5; D is possibly TRBD1 (5 bases). V lost 4 bases and J 5 bases, leaving 11 bases between the germline ends. Per germline, CDR1 SEHNR and CDR2 FQNEAQ (reference sequence). The CDR3 has 13 amino acids. The CDR3 DNA reads as TGTGCCAGCAGCTACGCATGGGGCGAGACCCAGTACTTC. Amino acid sequence: CASSYAWGETQYF.

The chain uses TRBV2 and TRBJ1-1; possible D gene TRBD1, 5 bases. V was pared by 8 bases and J by 0 bases, with 13 bases between. The V gene's germline CDR1 is SNHLY and CDR2 FYNNEI. This CDR3 has 14 amino acids. The CDR3: CASGGGKVNTEAFF. The CDR3 nucleotides are TGTGCCAGCGGGGGGGGTAAGGTGAACACTGAAGCTTTCTTT.

Worth noting for this clonotype: An end of the junction differs from the germline gene, which may be a read error. The V call is TRBV11-3, the J call TRBJ2-6, with 7 bases identical to TRBD2. This CDR3 comprises 13 residues. CDR1 is SGHNT and CDR2 is YENEEA in the germline V gene. Here the CDR3 reads CASSPSGGNVLTF. DNA for the CDR3: TGTGCCAGCAGCCCATCGGGGGGCAACGTCCTGACTTTC.

The CDR3 sequence: CATGQGLIGRPQYF. In nucleotides, the CDR3 is TGTGCCACCGGACAGGGACTGATTGGGCGGCCCCAGTATTTT. This chain links TRBV10-3 with TRBJ1-5, with 8 bases matching TRBD1. The end of the DNA is better explained by TRBJ2-3, so the J call may be wrong. CDR1 ENHRY and CDR2 SYGVKD come from the germline V gene. The CDR3 has 14 residues.

The chain employs TRBV7-9 and TRBJ2-7, with 9 bases fitting TRBD1. CDR3 size: 15 residues. Trimming removed 5 bases from V and 0 bases from J; junction bases left unmatched: 5. CDR1 SEHNR and CDR2 FQNEAQ come from the germline V gene (reference sequence). DNA for the CDR3: TGTGCCAGCAGCACGGACAGGGGAAGCTCCTACGAGCAGTACTTC. This gives the protein CASSTDRGSSYEQYF.

This chain connects TRBV13 to TRBJ2-5; the D gene is possibly TRBD2 (5 bases). V lost 4 bases and J lost 1, with 13 bases in between. The CDR3 has 15 residues. Germline CDR1 PRHDT, CDR2 FYEKMQ (reference sequence). The CDR3 is CASSSSDSGQETQYF. CDR3 in DNA: TGTGCCAGCAGCTCCTCGGACTCTGGCCAAGAGACCCAGTACTTC.

The V gene is TRBV15, the J gene TRBJ1-4; TRBD1 matches 10 bases. Germline CDR1 and CDR2: LNHNV and YYDKDF (reference sequence). The J segment lost 7 bases and the V segment lost 4 bases, leaving 6 bases of the junction unmatched. This CDR3 contains 15 residues. In nucleotides, the CDR3 is TGTGCCACCAGCAAACAGACAGGGGGCTCTGAAAAACTGTTTTTT. This sequence encodes CATSKQTGGSEKLFF.

About this clonotype itself: Germline is not matched at one junction end, which may reflect a read error. V is TRBV7-2 and J is TRBJ1-1; D call uncertain. This CDR3 spans 15 amino acids. The V gene's germline CDR1 is SGHTA and CDR2 FQGNSA. CDR3 sequence: CASSLAQTRNTEALF. CDR3 nucleotide sequence: TGTGCCAGCAGCTTAGCTCAAACCCGAAACACTGAAGCCCTCTTT.